Below, 28 T cell receptor beta chains from the same sample are listed, as sequenced in a study of cytomegalovirus exposure and HLA in healthy donors. PCR used 60 Vbeta primers and 13 Jbeta primers. Sequencing used immunoSEQ multiplex PCR; TCRdb keeps in-frame clones, though not all of them. Of roughly 100,000 clones listed, about 80% are singletons. The specimen was PBMCs. The origin of the receptors is a woman aged 60-75 years in good health and CMV-seronegative.

The chain combines TRBV30 with TRBJ1-1, with 9 nucleotides matching TRBD1. J gave up 4 bases and V 3 bases, and 6 bases lay outside the gene matches. CDR1 is GTSNPN, CDR2 SVGIG, per germline (reference sequence). The CDR3 loop spans 14 amino acids. The DNA for the CDR3 is TGTGCCTGGAGCTTGACAGGGGGGAGCACTGAAGCTTTCTTT. Its protein product is CAWSLTGGSTEAFF.

The CDR3 sequence: CASSSPRLAGAQRYEQYF. Here the CDR3 DNA reads TGTGCCAGCAGCTCACCCAGACTAGCGGGGGCGCAACGATACGAGCAGTACTTC. This sequence joins TRBV7-2 and TRBJ2-7; 12 bases agree with TRBD2. Germline CDR1 SGHTA, CDR2 FQGNSA. The CDR3 spans 18 residues. The J segment lost 4 bases and the V segment lost 4 bases, leaving 14 bases of the junction unmatched.

The V call is TRBV4-1, the J call TRBJ1-5; D might be TRBD1 (6 bases). V lost 0 bases to trimming and J lost 0 bases, with 15 bases between them. CDR1 and CDR2 (germline): MGHRA, YSYEKL. This CDR3 is built from 18 residues. The CDR3 spells CASSQEGTGFGSNQPQHF. The CDR3 region has the DNA TGCGCCAGCAGCCAAGAGGGAACAGGGTTTGGTAGCAATCAGCCCCAGCATTTT.

The chain recombines TRBV5-1 with TRBJ2-7; tentative D call: TRBD2 (6 bases). Germline CDR1 is SGHRS and CDR2 is YFSETQ. This CDR3 comprises 15 residues. Trimming removed 1 base at V and 4 bases at J, with 15 bases between. The CDR3 nucleotides read TGCGCCAGCAGCTTGCATGGGGGGATGGTGTACGAGCAGTACTTC. This codes for CASSLHGGMVYEQYF.

In this sample, this clone turned up a few times. CDR3 in DNA: TGCGCCAGCAGCCATGAGACTAGCGGGGACCCGAACACCGGGGAGCTGTTTTTT. It translates to CASSHETSGDPNTGELFF. V usage is TRBV4-3 and J usage is TRBJ2-2, with 11 nucleotides matching TRBD2. Germline-derived CDR1 and CDR2 are LGHNA and YSLEER. Trimming at V came to 3 bases and at J to 0 bases, leaving 6 bases not matched to a gene. This CDR3 has 18 amino acids.

The genes are TRBV27 and TRBJ2-3; TRBD2 agrees at 7 bases. The CDR3 has 15 amino acids. Germline CDR1 is MNHEY and CDR2 is SMNVEV (reference sequence). Trimming removed 3 bases from V and 4 bases from J; junction bases left unmatched: 7. In DNA form, the CDR3 reads TGTGCCAGCAGTTTGGGAGGGGCGCAATCAGATACGCAGTATTTT. Amino acids: CASSLGGAQSDTQYF.

The rearrangement joins TRBV28 to TRBJ1-5; TRBD1 agrees at 11 bases. The V gene end was trimmed by 4 bases and the J gene end by 3 bases; junction bases not matched to a gene: 5. Germline V lookup: CDR1 MDHEN, CDR2 SYDVKM. The CDR3 is 16 residues long. CDR3 DNA: TGTGCCAGCAGTTCCCCGGGACAGGGGGTCAATCAGCCCCAGCATTTT. Protein: CASSSPGQGVNQPQHF. The full variable domain, its missing parts supplied by reference TRBV28 and TRBJ1-5, is DVKVTQSSRYLVKRTGEKVFLECVQDMDHENMFWYRQDPGLGLRLIYFSYDVKMKEKGDIPEGYSVSREKKERFSLILESASTNQTSMYLCASSSPGQGVNQPQHFGDGTRLSIL.

The V and J genes are TRBV28 and TRBJ1-5; tentatively, D is TRBD1 (5 bases). V lost 1 base, J lost 8 bases, and 9 bases lay in between. CDR1 and CDR2 (germline): MDHEN, SYDVKM. This CDR3 is built from 13 residues. The CDR3 here is CASSLSWGEPQHF. DNA for the CDR3: TGTGCCAGCAGTTTATCCTGGGGGGAGCCCCAGCATTTT.

The gene calls are TRBV19 and TRBJ1-1, with D perhaps matching TRBD1 (6 bases). There are 13 residues in the CDR3. The germline gives CDR1 LNHDA, CDR2 SQIVND (reference sequence). The germline V and J ends were trimmed by 5 bases and 2 bases, with 9 bases remaining between them. This chain's CDR3 is CASSHRENTEAFF. The CDR3 DNA reads as TGTGCCAGTAGTCACAGGGAAAACACTGAAGCTTTCTTT. Full variable domain (rest looked up from reference TRBV19 and TRBJ1-1): DGGITQSPKYLFRKEGQNVTLSCEQNLNHDAMYWYRQDPGQGLRLIYYSQIVNDFQKGDIAEGYSVSREKKESFPLTVTSAQKNPTAFYLCASSHRENTEAFFGQGTRLTVV.

This clone has just a few counts. V is TRBV28 and J is TRBJ2-1; D is unresolved. The germline CDR1 and CDR2 sequences are MDHEN and SYDVKM. The CDR3 has 12 residues. Trimming pared 6 bases from V and 4 bases from J, leaving 7 bases between. The CDR3 bases are TGTGCCAGCAGCACCGGTTACAATGAGCAGTTCTTC. It codes for CASSTGYNEQFF.

J is TRBJ2-3 and V is TRBV27; D uncertain. The CDR3 contains 14 residues. V gave up 2 bases and J gave up 2 bases, with 8 bases separating them. Germline V CDR1 and CDR2: MNHEY, SMNVEV (reference sequence). CDR3 nucleotides: TGTGCCAGCAGTTTAAACAGACCCACAGATACGCAGTATTTT. Its translation is CASSLNRPTDTQYF.

This clone appeared a single time. The V and J genes are TRBV11-2 and TRBJ1-4, with D possibly TRBD1 on 6 matching bases. Germline loops: CDR1 SGHAT, CDR2 FQNNGV. This CDR3 has 16 residues. Trimming stripped 1 base from V and 8 bases from J, with 17 bases between. As DNA, the CDR3 is TGTGCCAGCAGCTTAGCTACAGGGAAAGAGGACGAAAAACTGTTTTTT. It specifies CASSLATGKEDEKLFF.

The CDR3 loop reads CASRIQTSDTGELFF. For the CDR3, the DNA is TGCGCCAGCCGCATCCAGACTAGCGACACCGGGGAGCTGTTTTTT. The V call is TRBV5-1, the J call TRBJ2-2; TRBD2 aligns across 8 bases. This CDR3 has 15 amino acids. Trimming removed 7 bases from V and 3 bases from J; junction bases left unmatched: 8. CDR1 and CDR2 (germline): SGHRS, YFSETQ.

The chain links TRBV2 to TRBJ2-7; D unresolved. The CDR3 has 13 amino acids. V gave up 1 base and J gave up 3 bases, with 7 bases separating them. Germline CDR1 is SNHLY and CDR2 is FYNNEI. Here the CDR3 reads CASSEGSGYEQYF. Written as DNA, the CDR3 is TGTGCCAGCAGTGAAGGATCGGGCTACGAGCAGTACTTC.

A single count supports this clone. The chain recombines TRBV5-4 with TRBJ2-3; perhaps TRBD2 as D (6 bases). The CDR3 totals 15 residues. The V gene's germline CDR1 is SGHNT and CDR2 YYREEE (reference sequence). V dropped 1 base and J dropped 0 bases, with 9 bases sitting between them. The CDR3 loop reads CASSLRSGSTDTQYF. In DNA form, the CDR3 reads TGTGCCAGCAGCTTGCGAAGCGGGAGCACAGATACGCAGTATTTT.

The V and J genes are TRBV29-1 and TRBJ2-5; weak D call: TRBD1 (6 bases). The CDR3 loop spans 13 amino acids. Germline V gene lookup returns CDR1 SQVTM and CDR2 ANQGSEA. Deletions cut 6 bases from V and 5 bases from J, with 16 bases between. The CDR3 is CSVDGTRWETQYF. The CDR3 nucleotides read TGCAGCGTGGACGGGACAAGGTGGGAGACCCAGTACTTC.

As DNA, the CDR3 is TGTGCCACCAGCAGAGATCAAGGGGTTGGAAACACCATATATTTT. It specifies CATSRDQGVGNTIYF. The chain recombines TRBV15 with TRBJ1-3; TRBD1 is a possible D gene (5 bases). Per germline, CDR1 LNHNV and CDR2 YYDKDF (reference sequence). There are 15 residues in the CDR3. The germline V and J ends were trimmed by 0 bases and 3 bases, with 9 bases remaining between them.

In this sample, this clone turned up a few times. The chain recombines TRBV15 with TRBJ1-2; D call uncertain. V lost 6 bases and J 7 bases, leaving 15 bases between the germline ends. This CDR3 is built from 13 residues. The germline CDR1 and CDR2 sequences are LNHNV and YYDKDF (reference sequence). This CDR3 is CATSTELVSGYTF. The CDR3 nucleotides read TGTGCCACCAGTACGGAGCTGGTGAGTGGCTACACCTTC.

This clone was observed a handful of times. V gene TRBV28 combines with J gene TRBJ2-1; 10 bases are shared with TRBD2. The germline V gene encodes CDR1 MDHEN and CDR2 SYDVKM. The CDR3 is 15 residues long. The junction had 10 bases not matched to a gene; V was cut back by 7 bases and J by 7 bases. Here the CDR3 DNA reads TGTGCCAGCACCTCTCTAGCGGGAGCTTATAATGAGCAGTTCTTC. Its protein product is CASTSLAGAYNEQFF. Together with reference TRBV28 and TRBJ2-1, the CDR3 gives the full variable domain: DVKVTQSSRYLVKRTGEKVFLECVQDMDHENMFWYRQDPGLGLRLIYFSYDVKMKEKGDIPEGYSVSREKKERFSLILESASTNQTSMYLCASTSLAGAYNEQFFGPGTRLTVL.

V usage is TRBV19 and J usage is TRBJ2-7; TRBD1 agrees at 7 bases. Per the germline V gene, CDR1 is LNHDA and CDR2 is SQIVND (reference sequence). The CDR3 totals 13 residues. With 5 bases clipped from V and 1 base from J, the junction kept 2 bases outside the gene matches. CDR3 DNA sequence: TGTGCCAGTAGTCCGGACAGGTCCTACGAGCAGTACTTC. Amino acids: CASSPDRSYEQYF.

J is TRBJ2-1 and V is TRBV27, with D hard to call. V lost 0 bases and J 8 bases, leaving 11 bases between the germline ends. Germline V gene lookup returns CDR1 MNHEY and CDR2 SMNVEV (reference sequence). The CDR3 totals 14 residues. In DNA, the CDR3 is TGTGCCAGCAGTTTATCCGGCAGGTTGCATGAGCAGTTCTTC. As protein: CASSLSGRLHEQFF.

In its sample, this clone was seen a few times. This chain links TRBV7-8 with TRBJ1-5; perhaps TRBD1 as D (6 bases). CDR3 length: 14 amino acids. V was shortened by 1 base and J by 4 bases, with 8 bases between the two germline ends. The germline V gene encodes CDR1 SGHVS and CDR2 FQNEAQ. CDR3 in DNA: TGTGCCAGCAGCTTAGGGGACATAAATCAGCCCCAGCATTTT. This encodes CASSLGDINQPQHF. The full variable domain, completed using reference TRBV7-8 and TRBJ1-5, is GAGVSQSPRYKVAKRGQDVALRCDPISGHVSLFWYQQALGQGPEFLTYFQNEAQLDKSGLPSDRFFAERPEGSVSTLKIQRTQQEDSAVYLCASSLGDINQPQHFGDGTRLSIL.

The rearrangement links TRBV30 to TRBJ2-3, with TRBD2 identical over 10 bases. Germline CDR1 is GTSNPN and CDR2 is SVGIG (reference sequence). V lost 5 bases and J lost 1; bases outside the gene matches: 0. The CDR3 consists of 13 residues. The CDR3 reads CAWLAGGTDTQYF. The CDR3 region has the DNA TGTGCCTGGCTAGCGGGGGGCACAGATACGCAGTATTTT.

The CDR3: CASSFPQGRGDEQYF. In DNA, the CDR3 is TGTGCCAGCAGCTTCCCACAGGGTCGAGGCGACGAGCAGTACTTC. The rearrangement links TRBV5-4 to TRBJ2-7, with D tentatively TRBD1 (6 bases). CDR3 length: 15 amino acids. Germline CDR1 and CDR2: SGHNT and YYREEE (reference sequence). Trimming removed 2 bases at V and 5 bases at J, with 17 bases between.

This clone was counted between two and nine times. This rearrangement joins TRBV4-3 to TRBJ1-2; TRBD1 matches at 10 bases. Germline CDR1 reads LGHNA; CDR2 reads YSLEER. The CDR3 has 15 amino acids. The J segment lost 8 bases and the V segment lost 8 bases, leaving 14 bases of the junction unmatched. The CDR3 DNA sequence: TGCGCCAGCTCACCTTTTAGACAGGGGGCAGTAGGCTACACCTTC. Translated: CASSPFRQGAVGYTF.

In its sample, this clone was seen once. The chain joins TRBV4-3 to TRBJ1-3; 9 nucleotides line up with TRBD1. Germline V gives CDR1 LGHNA, CDR2 YSLEER. The CDR3 is 15 amino acids. J gave up 3 bases and V 1 base, and 1 base lay outside the gene matches. CDR3 amino acids: CASSQGQGVGNTIYF. DNA for the CDR3: TGCGCCAGCAGCCAAGGACAGGGGGTTGGAAACACCATATATTTT.

The V and J genes are TRBV28 and TRBJ1-6; D is unresolved. The CDR3 is 15 amino acids. CDR1 is MDHEN and CDR2 is SYDVKM in the germline V gene. The ends were cut back, 6 bases at V and 4 bases at J, with 13 bases in the middle. Written as DNA, the CDR3 is TGTGCCAGCAGCTGGGCGCAGGATTATAATTCACCCCTCCACTTT. It encodes CASSWAQDYNSPLHF.

This clone was observed a few times. This sequence joins TRBV7-2 and TRBJ2-7; D might be TRBD1 (5 bases). Per germline, CDR1 SGHTA and CDR2 FQGNSA. The CDR3 totals 17 residues. The V end lost 2 bases, the J end lost 2 bases, and 19 bases lay between the germline ends. CDR3 nucleotides: TGTGCCAGCAGCTTACCGACAGTCACTAAGTTAGCCTACGAGCAGTACTTC. This translates into CASSLPTVTKLAYEQYF.